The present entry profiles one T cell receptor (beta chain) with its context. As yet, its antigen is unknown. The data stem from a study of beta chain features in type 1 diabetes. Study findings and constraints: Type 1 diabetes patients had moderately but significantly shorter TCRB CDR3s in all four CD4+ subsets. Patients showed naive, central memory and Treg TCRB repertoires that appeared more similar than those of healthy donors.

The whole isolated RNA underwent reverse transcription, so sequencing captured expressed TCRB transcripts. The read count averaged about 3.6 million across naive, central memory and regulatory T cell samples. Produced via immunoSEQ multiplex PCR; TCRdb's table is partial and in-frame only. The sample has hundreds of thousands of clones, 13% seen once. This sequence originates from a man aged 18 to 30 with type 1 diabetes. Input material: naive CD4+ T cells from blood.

The CDR3 DNA follows: TGTGCCAGCAGTTCTACAGGACCTCTCCACTTT. It codes for CASSSTGPLHF. The chain uses TRBV6-5 and TRBJ1-6; tentatively, D is TRBD1 (5 bases). This CDR3 is built from 11 residues. Germline CDR1 MNHEY, CDR2 SVGAGI. V was pared by 4 bases and J by 16 bases, with 11 bases between.